Reported below is one TCR beta chain. This sample is part of a study of technical replicates of blood from a few donors. CDR3 length: 11 residues. Germline-derived CDR1 and CDR2 are SGHRS and YFSETQ. The ends were cut back, 4 bases at V and 7 bases at J, with 8 bases in the middle. Assay used: immunoSEQ multiplex PCR; TCRdb lists only in-frame clones, some missing. The data contain about 88,000 clones, approximately 94% of them singletons. This clonotype was obtained from a human donor in good health. The J gene is TRBJ1-1, the V gene TRBV5-1, with D uncertain. Sequenced input: T cells isolated from PBMCs. The CDR3 DNA sequence: TGCGCCAGCAGCGCGGATAATGAAGCTTTCTTT. Its protein is CASSADNEAFF.